This T cell receptor (beta chain) was identified during a study of beta chain features in type 1 diabetes. The wider study: Cell yields, gender and age were similar in healthy donors and patients.

The study, taken as a whole, reports: Moderate yet significant TCRB CDR3 shortening was seen in Type 1 diabetes patients in all four CD4+ subsets. Insertions were fewer and deletions more numerous at VDJ junctions in type 1 diabetes patients.

With 1 base clipped from V and 2 bases from J, the junction kept 2 bases outside the gene matches. This CDR3 is built from 15 residues. Germline CDR1 MDHEN, CDR2 SYDVKM. CD45RO/CCR7/CD25/CD127/CD95/CD27 separated CD4+ naive, central memory, regulatory and stem cell-like memory cells by sorting. A word on this clone: No antigen is known for it. Other DNA sequences in the sample encode the same CDR3.

The whole isolated RNA underwent reverse transcription, so sequencing captured expressed TCRB transcripts. The repertoire was sequenced with immunoSEQ multiplex PCR; TCRdb's copy has only in-frame clones and lacks some. The sample contains 850,000 to 900,000 clones, around a sixth of which appear only once. This TCR derives from a woman in her late teens or twenties in good health. V is TRBV28 and J is TRBJ1-5; 7 bases map to TRBD1. Source material: naive CD4+ T cells from blood. The CDR3 loop is CASSLSQGGNQPQHF. The CDR3 DNA is TGTGCCAGCAGTTTATCCCAGGGGGGCAATCAGCCCCAGCATTTT.